This entry describes one TCR beta chain. Antigen specificity is unknown. A read error may account for a junction end that differs from germline. Time point indicated: week 35, safety follow-up. Doses of 300 ug of mutant IDH1 20-mer peptide were given with topical imiquimod. Donor diagnoses consisted of new WHO grade 3 or 4 IDH1-mutant, ATRX-lost astrocytomas. Sequencing used immunoSEQ multiplex PCR; TCRdb keeps in-frame clones, though not all of them. The repertoire has 33,000 or so clones, around three quarters of them found once; the top ten carry approximately 9.4%. This specimen comes from a study of a mutant IDH1 vaccine in newly diagnosed glioma. About the study: Of the patients given treatment, about 62% were male and 37.5% were female, and a mean age of around 41 years was recorded. The timing of visit V12 was week 35, and that of visit V13 was week 47.

Germline loops: CDR1 SSHAT, CDR2 FNYEAQ (reference sequence). The CDR3 is 17 residues long. This sequence originates from a woman in her 30s with glioma. Some clones in this sample may be carry-over from other donors' samples. V usage is TRBV7-7 and J usage is TRBJ2-3; 8 bases fit TRBD2. The sequenced sample was PBMCs, obtained from a glioma patient whose treatment included an IDH1 peptide vaccine. DNA of the CDR3: TGTGCTAGCAGCTTAGGAGGCGCGGGAGGAAGCACAGATACGCAGTATTTT. Its protein product is CASSLGGAGGSTDTQYF.